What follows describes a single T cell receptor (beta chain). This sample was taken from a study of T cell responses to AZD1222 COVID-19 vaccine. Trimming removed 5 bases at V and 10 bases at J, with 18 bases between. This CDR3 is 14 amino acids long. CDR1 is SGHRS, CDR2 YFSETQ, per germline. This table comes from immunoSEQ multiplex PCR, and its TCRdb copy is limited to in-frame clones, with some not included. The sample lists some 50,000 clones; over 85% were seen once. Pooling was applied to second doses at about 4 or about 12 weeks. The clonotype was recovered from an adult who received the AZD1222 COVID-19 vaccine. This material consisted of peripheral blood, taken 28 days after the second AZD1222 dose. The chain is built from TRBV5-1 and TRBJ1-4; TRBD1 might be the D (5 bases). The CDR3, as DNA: TGCGCCAGCAGTTCGAACCCGGGGGGAGGAAAACTGTTTTTT. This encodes CASSSNPGGGKLFF.